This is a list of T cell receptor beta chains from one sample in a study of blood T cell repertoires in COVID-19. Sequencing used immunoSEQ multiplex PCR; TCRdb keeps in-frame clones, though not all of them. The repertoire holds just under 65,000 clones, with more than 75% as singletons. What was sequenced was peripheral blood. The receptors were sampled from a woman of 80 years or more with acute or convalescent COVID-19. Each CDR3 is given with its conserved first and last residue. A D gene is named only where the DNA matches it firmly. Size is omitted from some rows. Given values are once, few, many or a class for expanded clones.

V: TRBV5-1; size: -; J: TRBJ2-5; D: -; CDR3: CASSQGTSDQETQYF; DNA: TGCGCCAGCAGCCAAGGGACATCCGACCAAGAGACCCAGTACTTC
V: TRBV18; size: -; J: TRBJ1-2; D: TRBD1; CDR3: CASSTGGWGYGYTF; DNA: TGTGCCAGCTCGACAGGGGGATGGGGCTATGGCTACACCTTC
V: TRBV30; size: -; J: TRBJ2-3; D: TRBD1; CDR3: CAWSRRQGSDTQYF; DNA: TGTGCCTGGAGTCGTAGACAGGGATCAGATACGCAGTATTTT
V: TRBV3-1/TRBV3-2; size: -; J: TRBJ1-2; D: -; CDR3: CASSLLLDRPQTF; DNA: TGTGCCAGCAGCCTCCTGTTGGACAGACCTCAGACCTTC
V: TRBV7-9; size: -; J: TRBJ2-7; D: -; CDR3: CASSLGAFTYEQYF; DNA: TGTGCCAGCAGCCTTGGGGCTTTTACCTACGAGCAGTACTTC
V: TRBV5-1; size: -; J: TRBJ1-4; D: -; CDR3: CASSLTATNEKLFF; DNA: TGCGCCAGCAGCTTGACAGCAACTAATGAAAAACTGTTTTTT
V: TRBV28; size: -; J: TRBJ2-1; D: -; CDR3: CASSRPEKDRVYWRNEQFF; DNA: TGTGCCAGCAGCCGACCGGAGAAGGACAGAGTATATTGGCGTAATGAGCAGTTCTTC
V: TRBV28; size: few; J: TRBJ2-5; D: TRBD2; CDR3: CASSLPRREKETQYF; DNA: TGTGCCAGCAGCCTCCCAAGGCGGGAGAAGGAGACCCAGTACTTC
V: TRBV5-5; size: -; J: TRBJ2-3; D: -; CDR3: CASSLGPKRTDTQYF; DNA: TGTGCCAGCAGCTTGGGACCTAAGAGGACAGATACGCAGTATTTT
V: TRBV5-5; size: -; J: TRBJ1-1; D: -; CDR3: CASSSREGLNTEAFF; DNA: TGTGCCAGCAGCTCGAGGGAGGGCTTGAACACTGAAGCTTTCTTT
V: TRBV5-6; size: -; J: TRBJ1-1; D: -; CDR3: CASSGGVNTEAFF; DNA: TGTGCCAGCAGCGGGGGGGTCAACACTGAAGCTTTCTTT
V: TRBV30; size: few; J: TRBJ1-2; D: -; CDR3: CAWSAGVGGYTF; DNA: TGTGCCTGGAGTGCAGGGGTGGGTGGCTACACCTTC
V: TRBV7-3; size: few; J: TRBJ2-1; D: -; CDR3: CASSIGAASYNEQFF; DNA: TGTGCCAGCAGTATAGGGGCTGCTAGCTACAATGAGCAGTTCTTC
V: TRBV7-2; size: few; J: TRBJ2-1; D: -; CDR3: CASSLDGGGYEQFF; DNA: TGTGCCAGCAGCTTAGATGGAGGCGGTTACGAGCAGTTCTTC
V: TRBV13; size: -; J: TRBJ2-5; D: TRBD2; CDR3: CASRPLAGVPTGETQYF; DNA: TGTGCCAGCAGACCTCTAGCGGGAGTCCCAACGGGGGAGACCCAGTACTTC
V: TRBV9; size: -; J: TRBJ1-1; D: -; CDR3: CASSPYGTPNTEAFF; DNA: TGTGCCAGCAGCCCGTACGGGACACCGAACACTGAAGCTTTCTTT
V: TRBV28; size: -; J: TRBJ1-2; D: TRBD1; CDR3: CASSSHRQGGYGYTF; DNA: TGTGCCAGCAGTTCTCACCGACAGGGGGGCTATGGCTACACCTTC